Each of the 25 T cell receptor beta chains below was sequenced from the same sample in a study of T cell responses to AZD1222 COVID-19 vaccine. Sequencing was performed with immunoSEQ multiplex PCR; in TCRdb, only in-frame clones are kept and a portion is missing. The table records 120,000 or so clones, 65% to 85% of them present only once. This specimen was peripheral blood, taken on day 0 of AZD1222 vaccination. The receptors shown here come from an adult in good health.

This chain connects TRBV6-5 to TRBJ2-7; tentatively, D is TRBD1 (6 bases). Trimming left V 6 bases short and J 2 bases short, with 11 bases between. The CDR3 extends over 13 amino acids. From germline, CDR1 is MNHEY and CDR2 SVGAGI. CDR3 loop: CASRGGNAYEQYF. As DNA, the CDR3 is TGTGCCAGCAGAGGGGGAAACGCCTACGAGCAGTACTTC.

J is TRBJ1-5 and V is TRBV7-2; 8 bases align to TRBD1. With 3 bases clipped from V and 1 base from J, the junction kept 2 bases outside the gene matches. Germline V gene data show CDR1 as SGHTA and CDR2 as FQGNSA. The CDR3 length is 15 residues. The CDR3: CASSFDRGSNQPQHF. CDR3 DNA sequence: TGTGCCAGCAGCTTCGACAGGGGAAGCAATCAGCCCCAGCATTTT.

CDR3 region: CASSPRGEPYNSPLHF. The CDR3 bases are TGTGCCAGCAGCCCTAGGGGCGAACCCTATAATTCACCCCTCCACTTT. V gene TRBV9 combines with J gene TRBJ1-6; possibly TRBD1 for D (5 bases). The CDR3 runs to 16 residues. Trimming removed 4 bases from V and 2 bases from J, with 13 bases in between. Germline CDR1 reads SGDLS; CDR2 reads YYNGEE. Based on the CDR3 plus reference TRBV9 and TRBJ1-6, the full variable domain is DSGVTQTPKHLITATGQRVTLRCSPRSGDLSVYWYQQSLDQGLQFLIQYYNGEERAKGNILERFSAQQFPDLHSELNLSSLELGDSALYFCASSPRGEPYNSPLHFGNGTRLTVT.

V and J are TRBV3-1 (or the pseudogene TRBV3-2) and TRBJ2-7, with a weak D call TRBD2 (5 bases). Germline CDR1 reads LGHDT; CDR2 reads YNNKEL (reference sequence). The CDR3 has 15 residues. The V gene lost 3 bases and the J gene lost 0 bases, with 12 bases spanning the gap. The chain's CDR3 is CASSQVLGSSYEQYF. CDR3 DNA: TGTGCCAGCAGCCAGGTTCTAGGGAGCTCCTACGAGCAGTACTTC.

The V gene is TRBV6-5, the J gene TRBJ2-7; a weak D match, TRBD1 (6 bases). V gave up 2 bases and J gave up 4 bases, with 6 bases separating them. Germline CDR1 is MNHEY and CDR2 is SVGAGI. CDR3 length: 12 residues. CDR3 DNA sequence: TGTGCCAGCAGTTACCAGGGGTACGAGCAGTACTTC. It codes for CASSYQGYEQYF.

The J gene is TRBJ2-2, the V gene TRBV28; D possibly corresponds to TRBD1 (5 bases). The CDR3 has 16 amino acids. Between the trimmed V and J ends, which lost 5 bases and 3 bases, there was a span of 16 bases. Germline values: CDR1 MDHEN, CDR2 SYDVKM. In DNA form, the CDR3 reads TGTGCCAGCAGTCTGCAAAGAGCCAGGGACACCGGGGAGCTGTTTTTT. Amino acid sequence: CASSLQRARDTGELFF.

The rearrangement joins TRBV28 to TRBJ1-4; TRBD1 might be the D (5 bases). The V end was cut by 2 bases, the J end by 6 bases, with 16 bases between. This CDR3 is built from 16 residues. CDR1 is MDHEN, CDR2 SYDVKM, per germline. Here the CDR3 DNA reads TGTGCCAGCAGTTTAGAAGGGACCGGCTCGGATGAAAAACTGTTTTTT. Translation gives CASSLEGTGSDEKLFF.

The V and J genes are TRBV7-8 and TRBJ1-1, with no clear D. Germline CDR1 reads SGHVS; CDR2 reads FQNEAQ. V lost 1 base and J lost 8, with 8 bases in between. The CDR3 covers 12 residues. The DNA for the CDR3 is TGTGCCAGCAGCTTAGGCAGATACGAAGCTTTCTTT. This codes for CASSLGRYEAFF.

CDR3 in DNA: TGTGCCAGTAGTACCGGAAGGGGGGGATACGGAAACACCATATATTTT. Translation gives CASSTGRGGYGNTIYF. V usage is TRBV19 and J usage is TRBJ1-3, with D possibly matching TRBD1 (6 bases). This CDR3 spans 16 amino acids. From germline, CDR1 is LNHDA and CDR2 SQIVND (reference sequence). The ends were cut back, 4 bases at V and 4 bases at J, with 17 bases in the middle.

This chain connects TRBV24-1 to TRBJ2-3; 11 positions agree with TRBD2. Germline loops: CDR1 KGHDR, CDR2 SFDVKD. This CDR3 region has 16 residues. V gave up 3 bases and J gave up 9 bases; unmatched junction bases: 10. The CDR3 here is CATSDALAGALGTQYF. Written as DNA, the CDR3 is TGTGCCACCAGTGATGCACTAGCGGGGGCCCTGGGCACGCAGTATTTT.

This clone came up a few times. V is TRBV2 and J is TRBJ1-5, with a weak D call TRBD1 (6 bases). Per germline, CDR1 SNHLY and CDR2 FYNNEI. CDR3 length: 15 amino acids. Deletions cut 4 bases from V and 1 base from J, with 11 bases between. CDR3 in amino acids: CASSADRSSNQPQHF. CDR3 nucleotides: TGTGCCAGCAGTGCAGACAGGAGCAGCAATCAGCCCCAGCATTTT.

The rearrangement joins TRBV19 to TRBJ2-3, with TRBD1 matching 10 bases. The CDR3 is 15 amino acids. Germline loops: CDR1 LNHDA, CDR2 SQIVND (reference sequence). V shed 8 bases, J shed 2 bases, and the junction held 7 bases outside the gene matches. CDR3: CASRDRGTLTDTQYF. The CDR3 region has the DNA TGTGCCAGTCGGGACAGGGGTACCCTCACAGATACGCAGTATTTT.

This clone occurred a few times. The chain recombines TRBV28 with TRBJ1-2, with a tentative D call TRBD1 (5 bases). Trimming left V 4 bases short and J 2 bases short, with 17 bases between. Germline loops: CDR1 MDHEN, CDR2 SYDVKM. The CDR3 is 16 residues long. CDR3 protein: CASSSLRGDENYGYTF. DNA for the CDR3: TGTGCCAGCAGTTCCCTCAGAGGGGATGAAAACTATGGCTACACCTTC.

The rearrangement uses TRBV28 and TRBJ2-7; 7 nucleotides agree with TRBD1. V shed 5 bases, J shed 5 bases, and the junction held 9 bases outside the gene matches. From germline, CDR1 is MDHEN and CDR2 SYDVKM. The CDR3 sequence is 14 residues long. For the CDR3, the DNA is TGTGCCAGCAGTGTTCGACAGGGAAACAACGAGCAGTACTTC. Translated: CASSVRQGNNEQYF.

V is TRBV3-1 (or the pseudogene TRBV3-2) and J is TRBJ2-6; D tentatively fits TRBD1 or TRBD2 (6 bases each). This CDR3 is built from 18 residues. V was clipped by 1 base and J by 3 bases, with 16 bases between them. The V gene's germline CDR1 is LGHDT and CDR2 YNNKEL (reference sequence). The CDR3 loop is CASSQGASRGLGANVLTF. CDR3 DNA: TGTGCCAGCAGCCAAGGCGCTTCCCGGGGGCTTGGGGCCAACGTCCTGACTTTC.

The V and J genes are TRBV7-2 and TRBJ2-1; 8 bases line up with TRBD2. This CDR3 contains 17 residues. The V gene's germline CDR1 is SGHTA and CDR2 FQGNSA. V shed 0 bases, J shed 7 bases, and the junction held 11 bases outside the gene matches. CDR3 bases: TGTGCCAGCAGCTTAGCACTGACCGGGGGGGGCCTGAATGAGCAGTTCTTC. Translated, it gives CASSLALTGGGLNEQFF. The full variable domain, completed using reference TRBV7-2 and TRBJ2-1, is GAGVSQSPSNKVTEKGKDVELRCDPISGHTALYWYRQSLGQGLEFLIYFQGNSAPDKSGLPSDRFSAERTGGSVSTLTIQRTQQEDSAVYLCASSLALTGGGLNEQFFGPGTRLTVL.

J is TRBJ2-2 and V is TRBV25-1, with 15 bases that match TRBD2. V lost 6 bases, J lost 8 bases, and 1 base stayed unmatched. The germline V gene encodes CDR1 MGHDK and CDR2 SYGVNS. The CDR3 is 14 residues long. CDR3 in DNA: TGTGCCAGCAGGGGGACTAGCGGGAGGGGGGAGCTGTTTTTT. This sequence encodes CASRGTSGRGELFF.

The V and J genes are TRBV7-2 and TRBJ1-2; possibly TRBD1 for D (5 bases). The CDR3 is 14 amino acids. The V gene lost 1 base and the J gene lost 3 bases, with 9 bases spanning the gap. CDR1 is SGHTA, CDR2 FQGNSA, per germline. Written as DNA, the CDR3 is TGTGCCAGCAGCTTAGGCCAGGGAGACTATGGCTACACCTTC. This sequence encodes CASSLGQGDYGYTF.

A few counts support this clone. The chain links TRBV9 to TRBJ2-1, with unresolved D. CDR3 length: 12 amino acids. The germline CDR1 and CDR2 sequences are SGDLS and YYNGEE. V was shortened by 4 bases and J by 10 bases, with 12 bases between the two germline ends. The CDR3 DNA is TGTGCCAGCAGCTCAGAGTTAGTGGAGCAGTTCTTC. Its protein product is CASSSELVEQFF.

The CDR3 loop is CASSLGQGPNTEAFF. CDR3 nucleotides: TGTGCCAGCAGCCTGGGACAGGGTCCGAACACTGAAGCTTTCTTT. The genes are TRBV7-9 and TRBJ1-1; 9 nucleotides match TRBD1. The CDR3 runs to 15 residues. V trimming: 5 bases; J trimming: 1 base; junction bases outside the gene matches: 5. Germline-derived CDR1 and CDR2 are SEHNR and FQNEAQ (reference sequence). Combining the CDR3 with reference TRBV7-9 and TRBJ1-1 gives the whole variable domain DTGVSQNPRHKITKRGQNVTFRCDPISEHNRLYWYRQTLGQGPEFLTYFQNEAQLEKSRLLSDRFSAERPKGSFSTLEIQRTEQGDSAMYLCASSLGQGPNTEAFFGQGTRLTVV.

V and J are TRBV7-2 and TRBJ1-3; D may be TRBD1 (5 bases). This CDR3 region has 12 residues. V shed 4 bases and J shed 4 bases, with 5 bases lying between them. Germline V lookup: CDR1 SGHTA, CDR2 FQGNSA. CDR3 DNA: TGTGCCAGCAGCTGGGGGGGAAACACCATATATTTT. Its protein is CASSWGGNTIYF. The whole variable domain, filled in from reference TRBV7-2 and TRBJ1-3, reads GAGVSQSPSNKVTEKGKDVELRCDPISGHTALYWYRQSLGQGLEFLIYFQGNSAPDKSGLPSDRFSAERTGGSVSTLTIQRTQQEDSAVYLCASSWGGNTIYFGEGSWLTVV.

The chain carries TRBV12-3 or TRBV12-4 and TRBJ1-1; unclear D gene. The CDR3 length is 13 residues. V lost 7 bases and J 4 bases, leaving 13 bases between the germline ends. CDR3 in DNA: TGTGCCAGCACCTTCGGTGTCGGCACTGAAGCTTTCTTT. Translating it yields CASTFGVGTEAFF.

CDR3 loop: CASTIGGQGSYEQYF. The CDR3 nucleotides read TGTGCCAGCACGATTGGTGGACAGGGCTCCTACGAGCAGTACTTC. The gene calls are TRBV27 and TRBJ2-7, with 8 bases aligning to TRBD1. Unmatched junction bases numbered 8, after V lost 7 bases and J lost 0 bases. CDR1 and CDR2 from the germline V gene are MNHEY and SMNVEV (reference sequence). The CDR3 has 15 amino acids.

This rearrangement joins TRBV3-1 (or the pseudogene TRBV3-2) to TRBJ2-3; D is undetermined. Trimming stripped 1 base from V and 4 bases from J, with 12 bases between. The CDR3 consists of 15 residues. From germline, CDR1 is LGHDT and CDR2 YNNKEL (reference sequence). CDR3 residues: CASSQARFRADTQYF. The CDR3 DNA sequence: TGTGCCAGCAGCCAAGCCCGATTTAGAGCAGATACGCAGTATTTT.

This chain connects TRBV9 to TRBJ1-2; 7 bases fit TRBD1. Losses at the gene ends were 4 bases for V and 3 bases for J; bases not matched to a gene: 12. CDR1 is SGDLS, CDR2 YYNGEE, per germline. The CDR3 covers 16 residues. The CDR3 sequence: CASSTGGHGTDYGYTF. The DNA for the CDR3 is TGTGCCAGCAGCACAGGAGGCCACGGGACAGACTATGGCTACACCTTC. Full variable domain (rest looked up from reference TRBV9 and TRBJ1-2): DSGVTQTPKHLITATGQRVTLRCSPRSGDLSVYWYQQSLDQGLQFLIQYYNGEERAKGNILERFSAQQFPDLHSELNLSSLELGDSALYFCASSTGGHGTDYGYTFGSGTRLTVV.